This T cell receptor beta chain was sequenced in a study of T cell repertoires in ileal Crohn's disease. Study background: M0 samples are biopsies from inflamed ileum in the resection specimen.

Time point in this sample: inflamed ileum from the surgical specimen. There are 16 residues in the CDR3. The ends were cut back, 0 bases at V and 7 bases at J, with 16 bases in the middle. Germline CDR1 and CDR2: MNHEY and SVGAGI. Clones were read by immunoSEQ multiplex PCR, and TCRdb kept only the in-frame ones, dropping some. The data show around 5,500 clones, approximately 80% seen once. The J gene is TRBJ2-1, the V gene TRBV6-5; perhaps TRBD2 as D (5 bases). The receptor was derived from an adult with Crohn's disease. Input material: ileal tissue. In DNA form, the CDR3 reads TGTGCCAGCAGTTACTCGGGCCGGGGATTGCGAAATGAGCAGTTCTTC. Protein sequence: CASSYSGRGLRNEQFF.